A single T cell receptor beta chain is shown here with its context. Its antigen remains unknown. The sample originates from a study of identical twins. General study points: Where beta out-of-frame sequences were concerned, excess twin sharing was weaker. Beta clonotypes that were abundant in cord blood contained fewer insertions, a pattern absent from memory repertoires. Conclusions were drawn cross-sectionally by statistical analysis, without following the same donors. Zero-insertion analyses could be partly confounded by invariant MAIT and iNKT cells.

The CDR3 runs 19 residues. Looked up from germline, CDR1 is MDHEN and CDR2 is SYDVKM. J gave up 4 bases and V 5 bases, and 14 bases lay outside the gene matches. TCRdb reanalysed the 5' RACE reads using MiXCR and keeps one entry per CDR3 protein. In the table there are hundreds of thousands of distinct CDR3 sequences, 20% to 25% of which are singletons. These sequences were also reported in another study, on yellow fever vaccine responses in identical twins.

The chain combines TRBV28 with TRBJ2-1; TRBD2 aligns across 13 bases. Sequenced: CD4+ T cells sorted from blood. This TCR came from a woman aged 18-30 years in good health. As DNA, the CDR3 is TGTGCCAGCAGTCCCGGGACAGCGGGACTAGCGGGACCTTACAATGAGCAGTTCTTC. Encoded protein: CASSPGTAGLAGPYNEQFF.